This is a list of T cell receptor beta chains from one sample in a study of technical replicates of blood from a handful of donors. Sequencing was performed with immunoSEQ multiplex PCR; in TCRdb, only in-frame clones are kept and a portion is missing. There are 65,000 to 85,000 clones in the sample; roughly 91% occur only once, and about 0.35% lies in the top ten. The sample comprised T cells isolated from PBMCs. The receptors shown here come from a human donor in good health. Both conserved end residues are part of each CDR3. A D gene is named only where the DNA matches it firmly. The size field is filled for only some rows; it gives once, few, many or a size class.

clone size	D gene	V gene	J gene	CDR3 DNA	CDR3 protein
.	.	TRBV7-3	TRBJ2-7	TGTGCCAGCAGCTTCACGGGAGAGTACGAGCAGTACTTC	CASSFTGEYEQYF
.	.	TRBV14	TRBJ2-5	TGTGCCAGCAGCCAAGATCTAGATGTAGCGACCCAGTACTTC	CASSQDLDVATQYF
.	TRBD1	TRBV7-7	TRBJ1-2	TGTGCCAGCAGCTTGGCTGGACAGGGGTCGGATTCAGCTAACTATGGCTACACCTTC	CASSLAGQGSDSANYGYTF
.	TRBD1	TRBV5-4	TRBJ2-7	TGTGCCAGCAGCCTGGGGGACAGGACCCTCCACGAGCAGTACTTC	CASSLGDRTLHEQYF
.	TRBD1	TRBV18	TRBJ2-1	TGTGCCAGCTCGCTGCCTCCGGGACAGGGCCCCTCCTACAATGAGCAGTTCTTC	CASSLPPGQGPSYNEQFF
.	TRBD1	TRBV7-2	TRBJ2-1	TGTGCCAGCAGCTTATATCGACAGGGTCGGTTCTTC	CASSLYRQGRFF
few	TRBD1	TRBV11-3	TRBJ2-2	TGTGCCAGCAGCACCCGGACAGGGGAGGACACCGGGGAGCTGTTTTTT	CASSTRTGEDTGELFF
.	TRBD1	TRBV10-3	TRBJ2-2	TGTGCCATAACCACAGGGGACACCGGGGAGCTGTTTTTT	CAITTGDTGELFF
once	TRBD2	TRBV27	TRBJ2-2	TGTGCCAGCAGTACTTCAGGACTAGCGGGAGGAATCCTGAACACCGGGGAGCTGTTTTTT	CASSTSGLAGGILNTGELFF
.	.	TRBV30	TRBJ1-1	TGTGCCTGGAGGCCGTCAGGGTGGTACACTGAAGCTTTCTTT	CAWRPSGWYTEAFF
.	TRBD1	TRBV19	TRBJ2-7	TGTGCCAGTAGTGTACCGGGACAGCAGTACGAGCAGTACTTC	CASSVPGQQYEQYF
.	.	TRBV15	TRBJ1-2	TGTGCCACCGAGGCACGGGGGGACGGATTGGATGGCTACACCTTC	CATEARGDGLDGYTF
.	.	TRBV5-1	TRBJ1-2	TGCGCCAGCAGCCCAGGGAGGGATGGCTACACCTTC	CASSPGRDGYTF
.	TRBD1	TRBV7-9	TRBJ2-1	TGTGCCAGCAGCTTAAACCAGGGGGTCGATGAGCAGTTCTTC	CASSLNQGVDEQFF
.	TRBD2	TRBV30	TRBJ2-7	TGTGCCTGGGGGACTAGCGGCTACGAGCAGTACTTC	CAWGTSGYEQYF
.	.	TRBV28	TRBJ2-7	TGTGCCAGCAGTTTGGAACGACTTTTTACCTACGAGCAGTACTTC	CASSLERLFTYEQYF